Shown below are 4 T cell receptor beta chains from a single sample sequenced in a study of control samples from healthy donors and cancer patients. Sequencing was performed with immunoSEQ multiplex PCR; in TCRdb, only in-frame clones are kept and a portion is missing. The sample yields some 130,000 clones, roughly 88% seen once. The specimen was blood. These receptor sequences come from a man aged 35-49 years in good health.

This sequence joins TRBV7-9 and TRBJ2-1; a weak D match, TRBD1 (5 bases). Germline CDR1 reads SEHNR; CDR2 reads FQNEAQ (reference sequence). The CDR3 runs to 15 residues. V dropped 6 bases and J dropped 5 bases, with 17 bases sitting between them. The CDR3 is CASRLRQSYNNEQFF. For the CDR3, the DNA is TGTGCCAGCAGACTAAGACAGTCCTACAACAATGAGCAGTTCTTC.

A note on this clone: Different DNA sequences within this sample yield the same CDR3. V is TRBV11-2 and J is TRBJ2-7; D gene ambiguous. Germline assignment: CDR1 SGHAT and CDR2 FQNNGV. Trimming shortened V by 0 bases and J by 3 bases, and 9 bases separated the two germline ends. The CDR3 runs 14 residues. Here the CDR3 DNA reads TGTGCCAGCAGCTTAGATCATCGCAGCTACGAGCAGTACTTC. It specifies CASSLDHRSYEQYF.

This sequence joins TRBV5-6 and TRBJ1-1; D uncertain. The V gene lost 0 bases and the J gene lost 10 bases, with 22 bases spanning the gap. The CDR3 loop spans 16 amino acids. Germline V gives CDR1 SGHDT, CDR2 YYEEEE. CDR3 loop: CASSLAGGSERSGAFF. The CDR3 bases are TGTGCCAGCAGCTTGGCAGGAGGGTCAGAGAGATCGGGAGCTTTCTTT.

This clone was seen once. The chain employs TRBV25-1 and TRBJ1-1; 9 bases map to TRBD1. The CDR3 extends over 15 amino acids. CDR1 and CDR2 (germline): MGHDK, SYGVNS. Germline trimming cut 3 bases from V and 0 bases from J; bases unmatched to any gene: 2. The CDR3, as DNA: TGTGCCAGCAGTGATACAGGGGGCATGAACACTGAAGCTTTCTTT. Its protein product is CASSDTGGMNTEAFF.